These T cell receptor beta chains were read from a single sample in a study of CD8+CD57+ T cells in acquired aplastic anemia. TCRdb recomputed calls from the reads with MiXCR, one row per CDR3 protein. The data contain 250,000 to 350,000 distinct CDR3 sequences, 50% to 70% of them singletons. The sequencing sample was made of sorted CD4+, CD8+, or CD8+CD57+ T cells (not recorded which) from PBMCs. The receptors stem from a human donor with severe aplastic anemia or a healthy control (not recorded which). Each CDR3 is given with its conserved first and last residue. Each record gives: V gene, D gene, clone size, J gene, CDR3 DNA, CDR3 protein. D genes are given only for firm matches. Rows give clone size only sometimes, using once, few, many, or a class for an expanded clone.

TRBV7-2	NA	once	TRBJ1-1	TGTGCCAGCAGCCCTTCTGTGGGGGGTCTGGGAGCTTTCTTT	CASSPSVGGLGAFF
TRBV20-1	NA	NA	TRBJ2-5	TGCAGTGGATGGAGGGAGACCCAGTACTTC	CSGWRETQYF
TRBV10-3	NA	once	TRBJ2-5	TGTGCCATCAGTGAGTTCCGGGGTCTCACCCCTCAAGAGACCCAGTACTTC	CAISEFRGLTPQETQYF
TRBV29-1	TRBD1	NA	TRBJ1-1	TGCAGCGTTGCAACAGGGGAAGGCACTGAAGCTTTCTTT	CSVATGEGTEAFF
TRBV7-9	TRBD2	NA	TRBJ2-7	TGTGCCAGCAGCTTAGGGTCGGGACTAAGGGGTACCTACGAGCAGTACTTC	CASSLGSGLRGTYEQYF
TRBV29-1	TRBD1	NA	TRBJ2-5	TGCAGCACCTCCGGGACAGGGATTGGAGAGACCCAGTACTTC	CSTSGTGIGETQYF
TRBV5-1	NA	NA	TRBJ2-5	TGCGCCAGCAGGCCCTGGGGGGACCGGCAGGAGACCCAGTACTTC	CASRPWGDRQETQYF
TRBV4-3	TRBD2	NA	TRBJ2-7	TGCGCCAGCAGCCAGCCCGGACTAGCGGGGGGGCCGGGGGAGCAGTACTTC	CASSQPGLAGGPGEQYF
TRBV25-1	NA	once	TRBJ2-1	TGTGCCAGCAGTGACCTTAGTAATGAGCAGTTCTTC	CASSDLSNEQFF
TRBV29-1	NA	few	TRBJ1-2	TGCAGCGTTGAACTTTTCTATGGCTACACCTTC	CSVELFYGYTF
TRBV4-1	NA	NA	TRBJ2-1	TGCGCCAGCAGCCAAAGCGAGGACTGGGAGCAGTTCTTC	CASSQSEDWEQFF
TRBV24-1	NA	once	TRBJ2-3	TGTGCCACCAGTGATAGGACTACCGGTAGCACAGATACGCAGTATTTT	CATSDRTTGSTDTQYF
TRBV7-3	TRBD2	NA	TRBJ2-1	TGTGCCAGCAGCTCTAGCGGGGGGAGAAATGAGCAGTTCTTC	CASSSSGGRNEQFF
TRBV19	TRBD2	NA	TRBJ2-3	TGTGCCAGTAGCCGACTAGCCAGGGCGGCAGATACGCAGTACTTT	CASSRLARAADTQYF
TRBV29-1	NA	NA	TRBJ2-7	TGCAGCGTCCTAGACAGTGAAACCTACGAGCAGTACTTC	CSVLDSETYEQYF
TRBV3-1	NA	NA	TRBJ1-2	TGTGCCAGCAGCCACTCCACTATGATGGGCTACACCTTC	CASSHSTMMGYTF
TRBV7-9	NA	NA	TRBJ2-7	TGTGCCAGCAGCCCAGGTGCCGAGCAGTACTTC	CASSPGAEQYF
TRBV10-2	TRBD1	NA	TRBJ1-5	TGCGCCAGCAGTGTGACAGGGGGCCAGCAGCCCCAGCATTTT	CASSVTGGQQPQHF
TRBV7-6	TRBD2	many	TRBJ2-7	TGTGCCAGCAGCTTAGGGCCTAGCGGGGCGTCCTACGAGCAGTACTTC	CASSLGPSGASYEQYF
TRBV2	TRBD2	NA	TRBJ2-7	TGTGCCAGCAGAGAGGGACTAGCGGGGAGCTACGAGCAGTACTTC	CASREGLAGSYEQYF
TRBV5-6	NA	many	TRBJ1-1	TGTGCCAGCAGCGGGTTGGGGATAATGAACACTGAAGCTTTCTTT	CASSGLGIMNTEAFF
TRBV7-3	TRBD2	NA	TRBJ2-3	TGTGCCAGCAGCTTAAGCGGGGGGGCTAACACAGATACGCAGTATTTT	CASSLSGGANTDTQYF
TRBV9	NA	NA	TRBJ1-5	TGTGCCAGCAACCCTACTGGGGCGAGCAATCAGCCCCAGCATTTT	CASNPTGASNQPQHF
TRBV7-6	NA	NA	TRBJ2-7	TGTGCCAGCAGCTTATATACCCTGTATACCCCTGATCGCGAGCAGTACTTC	CASSLYTLYTPDREQYF
TRBV25-1	NA	NA	TRBJ1-5	TGTGCCAGCAGTGATATTGGGGGCAATCAGCCCCAGCATTTT	CASSDIGGNQPQHF
TRBV20-1	NA	once	TRBJ2-7	TGCAGTGCTAGAAATCGGCGGTACGAGCAGTACTTC	CSARNRRYEQYF
TRBV7-8	TRBD2	NA	TRBJ2-3	TGTGCCAGCAGCACACGACTAGCATCAGATACGCAGTATTTT	CASSTRLASDTQYF
TRBV7-9	NA	NA	TRBJ1-1	TGTGCCAGCAGCTCCAACGGGGATACTGAAGCTTTCTTT	CASSSNGDTEAFF